Below, 6 T cell receptor beta chains from the same sample are listed, as sequenced in a study of long-term antiretroviral therapy in people with HIV. Run at survey level, the immunoSEQ assay was version v3.0. The repertoire was sequenced with immunoSEQ multiplex PCR; TCRdb's copy has only in-frame clones and lacks some. The sample has some 21,000 clones, roughly 80% seen once. The specimen comprised unsorted PBMCs, sampled 0.2 years after starting antiretroviral therapy. The receptors shown here come from a woman in her twenties or thirties with HIV.

Regarding this clone: The sample contains more than one DNA sequence encoding this CDR3. This chain links TRBV30 with TRBJ1-2; 7 bases match TRBD1. Trimming took 1 base from V and 7 from J; bases not matched to a gene: 0. The CDR3 consists of 11 residues. The germline CDR1 and CDR2 sequences are GTSNPN and SVGIG (reference sequence). The CDR3 is CAWSDRGGYTF. In DNA, the CDR3 is TGTGCCTGGAGTGACAGGGGTGGCTACACCTTC.

This clone was found once. V is TRBV7-2 and J is TRBJ1-2; 7 positions agree with TRBD1. The CDR3 is made up of 15 amino acids. Germline lookup yields CDR1 SGHTA and CDR2 FQGNSA. The ends lost 5 bases at V and 3 bases at J; junction bases unmatched: 9. This CDR3 reads CASSPGTVKYYGYTF. The DNA of the CDR3 is TGTGCCAGCAGCCCGGGGACAGTAAAATACTATGGCTACACCTTC.

The chain is built from TRBV6-1 and TRBJ1-6, with D perhaps matching TRBD1 (6 bases). CDR3 length: 13 amino acids. Germline CDR1 and CDR2: MNHNS and SASEGT. Trimming shortened V by 10 bases and J by 2 bases, and 9 bases separated the two germline ends. CDR3 sequence reads: CATRDTYNSPLHF. The CDR3 nucleotides read TGTGCCACCCGGGACACCTATAATTCACCCCTCCACTTT.

This chain links TRBV7-9 with TRBJ1-2, with 7 bases fitting TRBD1. The germline V gene has CDR1 SEHNR and CDR2 FQNEAQ (reference sequence). V shed 3 bases, J shed 8 bases, and the junction held 9 bases outside the gene matches. This CDR3 spans 14 amino acids. CDR3: CASSLSTARGGYTF. DNA of the CDR3: TGTGCCAGCAGCTTGAGTACAGCCAGGGGGGGCTACACCTTC.

This chain connects TRBV27 to TRBJ2-5; 11 positions agree with TRBD2. This CDR3 spans 16 amino acids. Looked up from germline, CDR1 is MNHEY and CDR2 is SMNVEV (reference sequence). V lost 1 base to trimming and J lost 0 bases; unmatched junction nucleotides: 1. This chain's CDR3 is CASSLLGLADQETQYF. The CDR3, as DNA: TGTGCCAGCAGTTTATTGGGACTAGCGGACCAAGAGACCCAGTACTTC.

This clone was found a few times. The chain couples TRBV6-5 to TRBJ1-2, with D perhaps matching TRBD1 (5 bases). Trimming cost V 6 bases and J 8 bases, with 16 bases left between them. The germline V gene has CDR1 MNHEY and CDR2 SVGAGI. CDR3 size: 13 residues. In nucleotides, the CDR3 is TGTGCCAGCAGGACGGGGGGTACGAACGGCTACACCTTC. It translates to CASRTGGTNGYTF.